One and the same sample provided the 5 T cell receptor beta chains below, sequenced in a study of identical twins. TCRdb re-called the 5' RACE reads with MiXCR, one entry per CDR3 protein. The sample yields around 550,000 distinct CDR3 sequences, roughly 15% seen once. This sample also belongs to another study, concerning yellow fever vaccine responses in identical twins.

Sequencing was carried out using CD4+ T cells sorted from blood. The receptors were sampled from a woman between 18 and 29 years old in good health.

J is TRBJ2-3 and V is TRBV12-3 or TRBV12-4; 11 bases align to TRBD2. CDR3 length equals 17 residues. The junction had 10 bases not matched to a gene; V was cut back by 5 bases and J by 3 bases. The CDR3 sequence: CASSAGRRTSGTDTQYF. CDR3 DNA: TGTGCCAGCAGTGCCGGCCGGCGGACTAGCGGGACAGATACGCAGTATTTT.

The J gene is TRBJ2-1, the V gene TRBV6-5; D is possibly TRBD1 or TRBD2 (5 bases each). The CDR3 has 11 amino acids. In germline, CDR1 is MNHEY, CDR2 SVGAGI. Trimming shortened V by 6 bases and J by 9 bases, and 9 bases separated the two germline ends. This CDR3 reads CASRRGVEQFF. The CDR3 DNA reads as TGTGCCAGCAGGCGAGGGGTTGAGCAGTTCTTC.

The chain uses TRBV28 and TRBJ2-1, with 8 bases matching TRBD2. With V trimmed by 5 bases and J by 0 bases, 3 bases remained unmatched. The CDR3 sequence is 15 residues long. Germline V lookup: CDR1 MDHEN, CDR2 SYDVKM. The CDR3 is CASSGSGNSYNEQFF. In nucleotides, the CDR3 is TGTGCCAGCAGTGGTAGCGGGAACTCCTACAATGAGCAGTTCTTC.

This clonotype was counted between two and nine times. The chain recombines TRBV10-3 with TRBJ2-1; 9 bases agree with TRBD2. Germline loops: CDR1 ENHRY, CDR2 SYGVKD. The CDR3 has 13 residues. Trimming took 10 bases from V and 6 from J; bases not matched to a gene: 7. CDR3 loop: CATLAGVPNEQFF. CDR3 in DNA: TGTGCCACCTTAGCGGGAGTTCCCAATGAGCAGTTCTTC.

This clonotype was seen only a few times. The rearrangement links TRBV12-3 or TRBV12-4 to TRBJ2-1; unclear D gene. V dropped 2 bases and J dropped 6 bases, with 5 bases sitting between them. The CDR3 covers 12 residues. The CDR3 loop is CASSLHSNEQFF. In DNA form, the CDR3 reads TGTGCCAGCAGTTTACACTCCAATGAGCAGTTCTTC.